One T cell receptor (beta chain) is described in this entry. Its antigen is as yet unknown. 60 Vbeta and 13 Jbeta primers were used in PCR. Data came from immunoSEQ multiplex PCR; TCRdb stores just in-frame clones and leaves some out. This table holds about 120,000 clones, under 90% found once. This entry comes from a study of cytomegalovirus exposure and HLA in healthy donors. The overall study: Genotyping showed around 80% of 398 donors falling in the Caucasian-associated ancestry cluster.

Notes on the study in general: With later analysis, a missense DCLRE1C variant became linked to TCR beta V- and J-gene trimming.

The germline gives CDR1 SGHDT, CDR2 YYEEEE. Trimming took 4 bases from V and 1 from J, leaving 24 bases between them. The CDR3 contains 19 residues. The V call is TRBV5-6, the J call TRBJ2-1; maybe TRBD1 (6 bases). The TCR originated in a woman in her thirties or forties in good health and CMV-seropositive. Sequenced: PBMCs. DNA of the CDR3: TGTGCCAGCAGCGCGAGGGGGTATTGGGCAGGGAGTTCCTACAATGAGCAGTTCTTC. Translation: CASSARGYWAGSSYNEQFF.